Each of the 13 T cell receptor beta chains below was sequenced from the same sample in a study of blood T cell repertoires in COVID-19. TCRdb's copy holds only in-frame clones and misses some; the assay was immunoSEQ multiplex PCR. Seen here are 190,000 or so clones, around 90% observed once, and the top ten hold about a tenth. The sequenced sample consisted of PBMCs or T cells enriched from blood (not recorded which). These receptors were taken from a man younger than 35 with acute COVID-19.

This rearrangement joins TRBV11-2 to TRBJ2-5; D gene ambiguous. Germline CDR1 and CDR2: SGHAT and FQNNGV. CDR3 length: 16 amino acids. V lost 1 base to trimming and J lost 0 bases, with 12 bases between them. The CDR3 reads CASSLALTANQETQYF. The CDR3 bases are TGTGCCAGCAGCTTAGCTCTTACAGCTAACCAAGAGACCCAGTACTTC.

The CDR3 nucleotides are TGTGCCAGCAGCGACAGACTAGCGGGAGGGAAAGAGACCCAGTACTTC. Amino acids: CASSDRLAGGKETQYF. This chain connects TRBV9 to TRBJ2-5, with 14 bases fitting TRBD2. V lost 3 bases, J lost 3 bases, and 4 bases stayed unmatched. The CDR3 is made up of 16 amino acids. Germline values: CDR1 SGDLS, CDR2 YYNGEE.

At least ten counts were recorded for this clone. The CDR3 bases are TGCGCCAGCACGGGACAGGGGAATCAGCCCCAGCATTTT. It specifies CASTGQGNQPQHF. V usage is TRBV10-2 and J usage is TRBJ1-5; TRBD1 agrees at 10 bases. Trimming at V came to 7 bases and at J to 4 bases, leaving 1 base not matched to a gene. This CDR3 contains 13 residues. Per germline, CDR1 WSHSY and CDR2 SAAADI.

The chain links TRBV30 to TRBJ2-1, with 10 bases identical to TRBD1. The CDR3 has 15 residues. The trim removed 2 bases at V and 4 bases at J, leaving 5 bases unmatched. Germline CDR1 and CDR2: GTSNPN and SVGIG (reference sequence). CDR3 sequence: CAWSHRTGGYNEQFF. DNA of the CDR3: TGTGCCTGGAGTCACCGGACAGGGGGTTACAATGAGCAGTTCTTC.

This chain connects TRBV28 to TRBJ2-3, with 9 bases that match TRBD2. The CDR3 has 17 residues. V was clipped by 3 bases and J by 4 bases; unmatched bases: 11. Germline assignment: CDR1 MDHEN and CDR2 SYDVKM. CDR3 nucleotides: TGTGCCAGCAGTTTTTTCTTGATTAGCGGGAGATCAGATACGCAGTATTTT. Translated: CASSFFLISGRSDTQYF.

This chain uses TRBV6-1 with TRBJ2-1, with 11 bases lining up with TRBD2. The CDR3 is 16 residues long. J lost 8 bases, V lost 3 bases, and 9 bases had no gene match. Germline V gene lookup returns CDR1 MNHNS and CDR2 SASEGT. The DNA of the CDR3 is TGTGCCAGCAGTGATTTTATAGCGGGAGGGCGGGATGAGCAGTTCTTC. Amino acid sequence: CASSDFIAGGRDEQFF.

On this clone itself: The sample holds other DNA sequences that translate to the same CDR3. This rearrangement joins TRBV7-9 to TRBJ1-2; TRBD1 matches 8 bases. CDR3 length equals 13 residues. Looked up from germline, CDR1 is SEHNR and CDR2 is FQNEAQ (reference sequence). The V gene end was trimmed by 5 bases and the J gene end by 7 bases; junction bases not matched to a gene: 6. The CDR3 DNA reads as TGTGCCAGCAGCCCGCGGACAGGGTCTGGCTACACCTTC. Amino acid sequence: CASSPRTGSGYTF.

On this clone itself: The junction and the germline gene differ at one end; a read error may be behind it. The chain employs TRBV7-8 and TRBJ2-7; TRBD1 matches at 8 bases. Germline lookup yields CDR1 SGHVS and CDR2 FQNEAQ. The CDR3 has 15 amino acids. The DNA of the CDR3 is TGTGCCAGCACCTTATTTCCGGGACAGGACTACGAGCAGTACTTC. Translating it yields CASTLFPGQDYEQYF.

The chain carries TRBV5-1 and TRBJ1-1; 7 bases align to TRBD1. This CDR3 spans 15 amino acids. V dropped 0 bases and J dropped 4; count of bases not matched to a gene: 6. Looked up from germline, CDR1 is SGHRS and CDR2 is YFSETQ. CDR3 in DNA: TGCGCCAGCAGCTTGGAGGGGGCCCGGGTCACTGAAGCTTTCTTT. Translating gives CASSLEGARVTEAFF.

This chain connects TRBV5-6 to TRBJ2-7, with 10 bases aligning to TRBD2. This CDR3 region has 19 residues. The V and J ends lost 0 bases and 3 bases, in that order; junction bases with no gene match: 15. Germline V gene data show CDR1 as SGHDT and CDR2 as YYEEEE. The CDR3 protein is CASSLDNLAGETILYEQYF. The CDR3 bases are TGTGCCAGCAGCTTGGATAACCTAGCGGGAGAGACTATCCTCTACGAGCAGTACTTC.

This sequence joins TRBV11-2 and TRBJ2-7; possible D gene TRBD1, 5 bases. The germline V and J ends were trimmed by 0 bases and 3 bases, with 12 bases remaining between them. The CDR3 totals 15 residues. Looked up from germline, CDR1 is SGHAT and CDR2 is FQNNGV. CDR3 in DNA: TGTGCCAGCAGCTTAGATTTCGGACATCTCTACGAGCAGTACTTC. Its translation: CASSLDFGHLYEQYF.

The chain is built from TRBV21-1 and TRBJ2-3; the tabulated D call, TRBD2, remains unverified against the DNA. TRBV21-1 is a recognized pseudogene. The CDR3 is 16 amino acids. The CDR3 sequence is CASSYNGGGSTDTQYF. CDR3 DNA: TGTGCCAGCAGCTATAACGGGGGAGGGAGCACAGATACGCAGTATTTT.

The chain has TRBV28 and TRBJ1-5; D call uncertain. Germline CDR1 is MDHEN and CDR2 is SYDVKM. The CDR3 extends over 14 amino acids. The V gene lost 5 bases and the J gene lost 4 bases, with 12 bases spanning the gap. Written as DNA, the CDR3 is TGTGCCAGCAGTCTAAATCCGACTAATCAGCCCCAGCATTTT. It codes for CASSLNPTNQPQHF.